The 20 T cell receptor beta chains below all came from one sample that was sequenced in a study of OX40 agonist ivuxolimab in advanced cancers. Library method: the immunoSEQ multiplex PCR assay. Here the immuneACCESS table is served through TCRdb, limited to in-frame sequences with V and J called. Missing clones are a known gap in these copies; in checked studies unresolved V genes cover under half, and the rest lacks a known reason. This sample holds 35,000 to 45,000 clones; roughly 92% were observed only once. The ten largest clones add up to 13% to 15% of the sample. The sequenced sample was CD4+ or CD8+ T cells sorted from blood, obtained in a trial of the OX40 agonist ivuxolimab. These receptors all stem from an adult with an advanced solid tumor such as melanoma, head and neck, liver or kidney cancer.

The V call is TRBV19, the J call TRBJ1-2; D ambiguous. This CDR3 is 12 amino acids long. Looked up from germline, CDR1 is LNHDA and CDR2 is SQIVND (reference sequence). V was clipped by 6 bases and J by 0 bases, with 5 bases between them. CDR3 residues: CASSHTNYGYTF. CDR3 in DNA: TGTGCCAGTAGCCATACTAACTATGGCTACACCTTC.

The chain employs TRBV27 and TRBJ2-7; 8 nucleotides align to TRBD2. V trimming: 3 bases; J trimming: 3 bases; junction bases outside the gene matches: 4. Germline V gene sequence: CDR1 MNHEY, CDR2 SMNVEV (reference sequence). CDR3 length: 14 amino acids. Written as DNA, the CDR3 is TGTGCCAGCAGTTTTAGCGGGACTTTCTACGAGCAGTACTTC. Protein sequence: CASSFSGTFYEQYF.

J is TRBJ2-1 and V is TRBV25-1; D possibly uses TRBD1 or TRBD2 (6 bases each). Trimming pared 5 bases from V and 9 bases from J, leaving 14 bases between. Germline V CDR1 and CDR2: MGHDK, SYGVNS. This CDR3 region has 13 residues. Here the CDR3 DNA reads TGTGCCAGCAGTTACCTCGGAGGGGGTGAGCAGTTCTTC. Translating it yields CASSYLGGGEQFF.

V usage is TRBV4-3 and J usage is TRBJ2-1, with 14 bases identical to TRBD2. CDR1 is LGHNA and CDR2 is YSLEER in the germline V gene. The J segment lost 4 bases and the V segment lost 4 bases, leaving 9 bases of the junction unmatched. This CDR3 has 18 residues. This CDR3 is CASSPGTSGSLGYNEQFF. As DNA, the CDR3 is TGCGCCAGCAGCCCCGGGACTAGCGGGAGCTTGGGGTACAATGAGCAGTTCTTC.

The chain recombines TRBV7-2 with TRBJ2-2, with D unresolved. Between the trimmed V and J ends, which lost 4 bases and 1 base, there was a span of 4 bases. Germline loops: CDR1 SGHTA, CDR2 FQGNSA. CDR3 size: 13 residues. The CDR3 reads CASSSLNTGELFF. CDR3 DNA sequence: TGTGCCAGCAGCTCATTGAACACCGGGGAGCTGTTTTTT. Supplemented by reference TRBV7-2 and TRBJ2-2, the full variable domain reads GAGVSQSPSNKVTEKGKDVELRCDPISGHTALYWYRQSLGQGLEFLIYFQGNSAPDKSGLPSDRFSAERTGGSVSTLTIQRTQQEDSAVYLCASSSLNTGELFFGEGSRLTVL.

The chain carries TRBV29-1 and TRBJ2-2; D might be TRBD2 (5 bases). V was shortened by 5 bases and J by 2 bases, with 9 bases between the two germline ends. The germline V gene encodes CDR1 SQVTM and CDR2 ANQGSEA. The CDR3 is 13 residues long. As DNA, the CDR3 is TGCAGCGTTTTAGAGGGAAACACCGGGGAGCTGTTTTTT. As protein: CSVLEGNTGELFF.

Regarding this clone: The sample carries other DNA sequences with the same CDR3. The CDR3 here is CASSLEGGDEQYF. The CDR3 nucleotides are TGCGCCAGCAGCTTGGAAGGCGGGGACGAGCAGTACTTC. This chain connects TRBV5-1 to TRBJ2-7; maybe TRBD2 (6 bases). This CDR3 is built from 13 residues. Trimming cost V 0 bases and J 5 bases, with 9 bases left between them. Germline V gives CDR1 SGHRS, CDR2 YFSETQ.

This chain links TRBV7-9 with TRBJ2-1, with 7 bases fitting TRBD2. The V and J ends lost 1 base and 6 bases, in that order; junction bases with no gene match: 6. The CDR3 has 15 amino acids. Germline V gene sequence: CDR1 SEHNR, CDR2 FQNEAQ (reference sequence). The CDR3 here is CASSLGAGTGNEQFF. As DNA, the CDR3 is TGTGCCAGCAGCTTAGGAGCGGGAACGGGCAATGAGCAGTTCTTC. The whole variable domain, remainder taken from reference TRBV7-9 and TRBJ2-1, is DTGVSQNPRHKITKRGQNVTFRCDPISEHNRLYWYRQTLGQGPEFLTYFQNEAQLEKSRLLSDRFSAERPKGSFSTLEIQRTEQGDSAMYLCASSLGAGTGNEQFFGPGTRLTVL.

The sample holds a few counts of this clone. The V gene is TRBV6-6, the J gene TRBJ2-3; possibly TRBD1 for D (6 bases). The CDR3 has 15 amino acids. CDR1 is MNHNY, CDR2 SVGAGI, per germline (reference sequence). Trimming shortened V by 0 bases and J by 2 bases, and 9 bases separated the two germline ends. The CDR3 loop reads CASSYSGTNTDTQYF. The CDR3 DNA reads as TGTGCCAGCAGTTACTCCGGGACAAACACAGATACGCAGTATTTT.

The chain is built from TRBV5-4 and TRBJ2-2, with D possibly being TRBD1 (6 bases). The germline V gene encodes CDR1 SGHNT and CDR2 YYREEE (reference sequence). Trimming stripped 4 bases from V and 6 bases from J, with 7 bases between. The CDR3 is made up of 12 amino acids. CDR3 in amino acids: CASSEGAGELFF. The CDR3 DNA reads as TGTGCCAGCAGCGAGGGGGCCGGGGAGCTGTTTTTT. Using reference TRBV5-4 and TRBJ2-2 for the parts outside the CDR3, the full variable domain is ETGVTQSPTHLIKTRGQQVTLRCSSQSGHNTVSWYQQALGQGPQFIFQYYREEENGRGNFPPRFSGLQFPNYSSELNVNALELDDSALYLCASSEGAGELFFGEGSRLTVL.

The gene calls are TRBV9 and TRBJ2-7; D perhaps matches TRBD1 (5 bases). Per the germline V gene, CDR1 is SGDLS and CDR2 is YYNGEE. CDR3 length equals 13 residues. V was trimmed by 3 bases and J by 0 bases, leaving 7 bases between them. Written as DNA, the CDR3 is TGTGCCAGCAGCGCCGACAGCTCCTACGAGCAGTACTTC. Translated, it gives CASSADSSYEQYF.

The chain uses TRBV6-5 and TRBJ2-1, with 9 positions matching TRBD2. With V trimmed by 4 bases and J by 7 bases, 8 bases remained unmatched. The CDR3 is made up of 15 amino acids. Looked up from germline, CDR1 is MNHEY and CDR2 is SVGAGI. The CDR3 region has the DNA TGTGCCAGCAGTTCCTTGGCGGGAGGGGGTAATGAGCAGTTCTTC. It specifies CASSSLAGGGNEQFF.

V gene TRBV6-1 combines with J gene TRBJ2-1; 10 positions match TRBD1. J lost 6 bases, V lost 8 bases, and 10 bases had no gene match. This CDR3 region has 15 residues. Looked up from germline, CDR1 is MNHNS and CDR2 is SASEGT. CDR3 amino acids: CASGLSGTGANEQFF. CDR3 DNA: TGTGCCAGCGGTTTATCCGGGACAGGGGCCAATGAGCAGTTCTTC.

The chain is built from TRBV5-8 and TRBJ2-7; D unclear. The CDR3 loop spans 15 amino acids. The V gene's germline CDR1 is SGHTS and CDR2 YDEGEE. Trimming pared 4 bases from V and 3 bases from J, leaving 17 bases between. The CDR3 loop reads CASSPALTEDYEQYF. The CDR3 DNA reads TGTGCCAGCAGCCCGGCACTGACGGAAGACTACGAGCAGTACTTC. The full variable domain, with the rest looked up from reference TRBV5-8 and TRBJ2-7, is EAGVTQSPTHLIKTRGQQATLRCSPISGHTSVYWYQQALGLGLQFLLWYDEGEERNRGNFPPRFSGRQFPNYSSELNVNALELEDSALYLCASSPALTEDYEQYFGPGTRLTVT.

The rearrangement links TRBV10-3 to TRBJ2-1; TRBD2 matches 8 bases. Per the germline V gene, CDR1 is ENHRY and CDR2 is SYGVKD. The CDR3 runs 13 residues. V trimming: 7 bases; J trimming: 4 bases; junction bases outside the gene matches: 3. The CDR3 sequence: CAIKLAEYNEQFF. The CDR3 nucleotides read TGTGCCATCAAACTAGCGGAATACAATGAGCAGTTCTTC.

The chain links TRBV27 to TRBJ1-2, with 9 bases fitting TRBD1. The length of the CDR3 is 16 residues. Germline CDR1 is MNHEY and CDR2 is SMNVEV (reference sequence). V lost 7 bases and J lost 0; bases outside the gene matches: 9. The CDR3 sequence is CASKTGQGSPNYGYTF. CDR3 nucleotide sequence: TGTGCCAGCAAGACGGGACAGGGTTCTCCTAACTATGGCTACACCTTC.

The gene calls are TRBV19 and TRBJ2-7; D uncertain. V shed 1 base and J shed 1 base, with 14 bases lying between them. CDR3 size: 16 residues. From germline, CDR1 is LNHDA and CDR2 SQIVND (reference sequence). In DNA form, the CDR3 reads TGTGCCAGTAGTATAGCCCCGGACCTCGGATCCTACGAGCAGTACTTC. Its translation: CASSIAPDLGSYEQYF.

The CDR3 DNA reads as TGCGCCAGCAGCTTGGGTCCGAACGCCTACGAGCAGTACTTC. Amino acids: CASSLGPNAYEQYF. The rearrangement links TRBV5-1 to TRBJ2-7; D not certain. Deletions cut 0 bases from V and 2 bases from J, with 9 bases between. Germline values: CDR1 SGHRS, CDR2 YFSETQ. The CDR3 is 14 residues long. Filled out from reference TRBV5-1 and TRBJ2-7, the complete variable domain reads KAGVTQTPRYLIKTRGQQVTLSCSPISGHRSVSWYQQTPGQGLQFLFEYFSETQRNKGNFPGRFSGRQFSNSRSEMNVSTLELGDSALYLCASSLGPNAYEQYFGPGTRLTVT.

The chain uses TRBV27 and TRBJ2-7, with TRBD2 matching over 11 bases. The CDR3 totals 14 residues. V gave up 8 bases and J gave up 6 bases; unmatched junction bases: 9. CDR1 is MNHEY, CDR2 SMNVEV, per germline (reference sequence). The CDR3 reads CASAPLAGEGEQYF. The CDR3, as DNA: TGTGCCAGCGCTCCACTAGCGGGAGAGGGCGAGCAGTACTTC.

J is TRBJ2-5 and V is TRBV5-1; the D is unclear. The J call may be mistaken, given a closer DNA end match to TRBJ2-7. Germline lookup yields CDR1 SGHRS and CDR2 YFSETQ. The CDR3 length is 14 residues. CDR3 coding DNA: TGCGCCAGCAGCTCTGACCAAGGCGTCTACGAGCAGTACTTC. It codes for CASSSDQGVYEQYF.